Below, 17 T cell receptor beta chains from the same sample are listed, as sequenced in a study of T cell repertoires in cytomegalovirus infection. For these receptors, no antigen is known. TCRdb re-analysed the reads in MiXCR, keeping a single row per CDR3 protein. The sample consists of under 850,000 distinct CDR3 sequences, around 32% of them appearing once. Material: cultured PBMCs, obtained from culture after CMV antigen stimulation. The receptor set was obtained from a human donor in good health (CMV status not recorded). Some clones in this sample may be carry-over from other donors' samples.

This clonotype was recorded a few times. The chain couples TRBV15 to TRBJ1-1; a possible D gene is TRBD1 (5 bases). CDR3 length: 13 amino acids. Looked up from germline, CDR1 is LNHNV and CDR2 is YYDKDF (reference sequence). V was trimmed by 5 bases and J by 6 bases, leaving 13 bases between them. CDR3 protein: CATSPRQSAEAFF. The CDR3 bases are TGTGCCACCAGCCCTAGACAGTCGGCTGAAGCTTTCTTT.

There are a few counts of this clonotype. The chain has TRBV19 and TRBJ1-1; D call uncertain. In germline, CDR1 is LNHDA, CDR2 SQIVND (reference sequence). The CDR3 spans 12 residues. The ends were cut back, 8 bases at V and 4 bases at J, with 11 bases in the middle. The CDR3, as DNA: TGTGCCAGTGAACTGCGCGGCACTGAAGCTTTCTTT. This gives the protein CASELRGTEAFF.

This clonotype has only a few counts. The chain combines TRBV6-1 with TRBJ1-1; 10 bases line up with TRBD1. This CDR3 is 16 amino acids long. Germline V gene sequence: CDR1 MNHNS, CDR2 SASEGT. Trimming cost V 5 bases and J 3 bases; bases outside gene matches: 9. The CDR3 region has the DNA TGTGCCAGCAGTTATGACAGGGGGCAAGGCTACACTGAAGCTTTCTTT. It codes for CASSYDRGQGYTEAFF.

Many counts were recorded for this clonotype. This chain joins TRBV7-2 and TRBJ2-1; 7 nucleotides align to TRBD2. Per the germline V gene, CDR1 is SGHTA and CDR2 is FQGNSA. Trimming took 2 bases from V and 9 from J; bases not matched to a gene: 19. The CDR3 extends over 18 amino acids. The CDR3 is CASSLYGGAGVPRVEQFF. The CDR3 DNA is TGTGCCAGCAGCTTATATGGTGGCGCGGGGGTCCCTAGGGTTGAGCAGTTCTTC. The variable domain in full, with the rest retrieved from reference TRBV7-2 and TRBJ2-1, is GAGVSQSPSNKVTEKGKDVELRCDPISGHTALYWYRQSLGQGLEFLIYFQGNSAPDKSGLPSDRFSAERTGGSVSTLTIQRTQQEDSAVYLCASSLYGGAGVPRVEQFFGPGTRLTVL.

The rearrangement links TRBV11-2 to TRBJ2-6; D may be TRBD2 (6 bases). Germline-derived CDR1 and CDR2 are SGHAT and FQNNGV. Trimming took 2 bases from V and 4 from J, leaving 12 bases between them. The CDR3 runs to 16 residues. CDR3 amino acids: CASSLYGGPGANVLTF. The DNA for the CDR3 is TGTGCCAGCAGCTTATATGGAGGGCCCGGGGCCAACGTCCTGACTTTC.

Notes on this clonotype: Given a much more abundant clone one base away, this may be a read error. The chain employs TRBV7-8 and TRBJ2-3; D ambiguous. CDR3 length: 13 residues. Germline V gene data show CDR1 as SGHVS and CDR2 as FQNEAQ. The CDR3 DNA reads TGTGCCAGCAGCCCCACAGACACAGATACGCAGAATTTT. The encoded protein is CASSPTDTDTQNF.

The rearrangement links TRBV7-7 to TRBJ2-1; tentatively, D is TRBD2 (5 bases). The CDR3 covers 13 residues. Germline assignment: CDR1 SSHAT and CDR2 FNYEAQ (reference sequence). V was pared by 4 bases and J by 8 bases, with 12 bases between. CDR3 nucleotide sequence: TGTGCCAGCAGCTCCCGCGTCGGGGATGAGCAGTTCTTC. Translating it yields CASSSRVGDEQFF.

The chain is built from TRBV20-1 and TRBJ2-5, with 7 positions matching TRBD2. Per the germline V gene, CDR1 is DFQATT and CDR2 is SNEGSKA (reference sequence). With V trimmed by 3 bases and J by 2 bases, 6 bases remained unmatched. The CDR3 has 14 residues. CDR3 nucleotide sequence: TGCAGTGCTAGGAGTCCTAGCGGACAAGAGACCCAGTACTTC. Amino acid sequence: CSARSPSGQETQYF.

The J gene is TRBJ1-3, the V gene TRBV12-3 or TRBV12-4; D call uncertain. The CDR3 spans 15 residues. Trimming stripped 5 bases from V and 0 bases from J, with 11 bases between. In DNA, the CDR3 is TGTGCCAGCAGTCCAAGGCAGGACTCTGGAAACACCATATATTTT. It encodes CASSPRQDSGNTIYF.

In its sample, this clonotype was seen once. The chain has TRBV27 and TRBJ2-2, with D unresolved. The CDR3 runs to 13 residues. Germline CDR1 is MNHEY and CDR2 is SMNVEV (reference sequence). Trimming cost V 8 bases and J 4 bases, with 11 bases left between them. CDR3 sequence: CASGQRSTGELFF. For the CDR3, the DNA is TGTGCCAGCGGTCAACGGAGCACCGGGGAGCTGTTTTTT.

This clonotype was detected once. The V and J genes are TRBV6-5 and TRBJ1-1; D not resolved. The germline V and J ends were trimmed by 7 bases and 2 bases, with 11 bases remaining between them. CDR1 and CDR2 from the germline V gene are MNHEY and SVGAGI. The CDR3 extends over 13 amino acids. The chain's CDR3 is CASIPGPNTEAFF. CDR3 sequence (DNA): TGTGCCAGCATCCCTGGACCAAACACTGAAGCTTTCTTT.

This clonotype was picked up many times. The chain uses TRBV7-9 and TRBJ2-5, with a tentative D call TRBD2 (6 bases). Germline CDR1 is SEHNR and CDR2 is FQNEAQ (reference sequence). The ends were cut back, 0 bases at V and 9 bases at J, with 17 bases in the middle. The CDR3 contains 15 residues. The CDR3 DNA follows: TGTGCCAGCAGCTTAGCGCTGTTCGGAGGGTCGGCCCAGTACTTC. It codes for CASSLALFGGSAQYF.

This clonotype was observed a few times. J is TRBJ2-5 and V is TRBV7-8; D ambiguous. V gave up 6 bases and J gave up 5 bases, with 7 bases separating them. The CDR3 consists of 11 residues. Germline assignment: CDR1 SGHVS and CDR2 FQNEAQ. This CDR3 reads CASRERETQYF. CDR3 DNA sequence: TGTGCCAGCAGAGAGAGGGAGACCCAGTACTTC.

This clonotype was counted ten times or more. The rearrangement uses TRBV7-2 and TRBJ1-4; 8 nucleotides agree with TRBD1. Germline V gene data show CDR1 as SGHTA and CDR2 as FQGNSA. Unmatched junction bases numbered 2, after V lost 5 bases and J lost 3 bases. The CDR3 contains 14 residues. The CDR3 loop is CASSVGQANEKLFF. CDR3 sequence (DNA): TGTGCCAGCAGCGTGGGACAGGCTAATGAAAAACTGTTTTTT.

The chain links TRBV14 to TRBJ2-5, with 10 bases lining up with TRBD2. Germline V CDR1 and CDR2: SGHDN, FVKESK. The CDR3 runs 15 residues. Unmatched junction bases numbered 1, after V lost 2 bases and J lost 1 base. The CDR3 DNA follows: TGTGCCAGCAGCCAAAGACTAGCGGGCCAAGAGACCCAGTACTTC. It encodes CASSQRLAGQETQYF.

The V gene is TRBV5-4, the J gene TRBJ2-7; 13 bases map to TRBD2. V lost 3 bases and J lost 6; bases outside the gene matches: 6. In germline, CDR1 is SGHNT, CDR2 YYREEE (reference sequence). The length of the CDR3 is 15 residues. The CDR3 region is CASSSTSGGYGEQYF. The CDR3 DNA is TGTGCCAGCAGCTCGACTAGCGGGGGGTACGGCGAGCAGTACTTC.

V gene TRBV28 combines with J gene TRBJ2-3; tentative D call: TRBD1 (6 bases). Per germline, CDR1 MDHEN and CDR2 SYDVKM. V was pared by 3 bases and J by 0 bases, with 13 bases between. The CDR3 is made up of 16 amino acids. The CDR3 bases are TGTGCCAGCAGTTTTCGGGCTAGGGGGAGCACAGATACGCAGTATTTT. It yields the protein CASSFRARGSTDTQYF. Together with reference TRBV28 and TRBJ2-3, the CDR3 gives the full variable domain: DVKVTQSSRYLVKRTGEKVFLECVQDMDHENMFWYRQDPGLGLRLIYFSYDVKMKEKGDIPEGYSVSREKKERFSLILESASTNQTSMYLCASSFRARGSTDTQYFGPGTRLTVL.